This section outlines one TCR beta chain sequence together with its context. There are many counts of this clonotype. Its antigen specificity is not known. The sample holds no much larger clone one base away, and base qualities are not on file. This entry comes from a study of neurological immune-mediated disorders (dated by TCRdb to about 2019). Study-wide context: Peripheral blood TCR-beta repertoires from HTLV-I-associated myelopathy (HAM/TSP) patients, multiple sclerosis patients and healthy controls were compared by UMI-based sequencing. Longitudinal samples, technical triplicates and paired sorted CD4+ and CD8+ T-cell subsets, alongside PBMC samples, were included among the 90 to 130 TCR-beta libraries. The cohort included 60 to 75 subjects: about 14 with HAM/TSP, around 34 with multiple sclerosis, and some 20 healthy controls. What the work shows at the level of the full study, not this receptor alone: No identical CDR3 amino acid sequences were found to be shared among expanded clones across subjects, suggesting that TCR-beta repertoires were private in all groups. The highest TCR clonal expansion was observed in HAM/TSP patients, whereas the lowest was observed in MS patients, even when compared with healthy controls.

cDNA synthesis used template-switch 5'RACE with a primer carrying a 10-nucleotide random unique molecular identifier tagging each TCR transcript. Over 200 million TCR-beta sequences, covering 15-18 subjects, were produced in each sequencing run. Total RNA was extracted with the RNeasy kit. The KAPA Real-time Library Amplification kit was used to amplify TCR-beta VDJ regions with primers targeting the TCR constant region and the 5'RACE anchor. A first PCR added sample indexes and Illumina adaptors, and a second PCR then raised library yield. After purification with Ampure beads, the TCR product of roughly 650 bp was size-selected on a 2% E-gel SizeSelection system. Library quality was checked on a Bioanalyzer, concentration was measured with Qubit, and libraries were quantified with the Kapa Library Quantification kit before pooling. An Illumina HiSeq 2500 sequenced the libraries paired-end 2 x 150 bp. To increase sequence diversity, roughly 23-30% phiX was spiked into each library pool. In the paper's pipeline: Quality-filtered reads were processed with the UMI-based MiGEC pipeline, and over 90% of raw TCR sequences were removed by the MiGEC pipeline during error correction. IMGT germline references were used for aligning VDJ genes, and each clonotype was defined as a unique CDR3 amino acid sequence together with its V-J genes. VDJtools evaluated clonal expansion, Shannon diversity and CDR3 relatedness (CalcPairwiseDistances, ClusterSamples); CLCbio workbench built phylogenetic trees. A clone was classed as expanded if it had 8 or more unique UMIs, a cutoff based on coefficient-of-variation modelling across technical triplicates. TCRdb handled the public reads itself, with Q25 trimming in fastp and clone calling in MiXCR, and kept productive beta chains. Each entry merges the rows of one CDR3 protein and shows their most common DNA and genes. TCRdb, not the authors, supplied the V and J calls. Within this sample are tens of thousands of distinct CDR3 sequences, with 10% of them counted one time only. The ten largest clones capture roughly 1.8% of the sample.

The healthy controls were volunteers from a blood bank in Maryland, USA. For unsorted PBMC libraries, 2 million PBMCs were used after storage in RNAlater at -80 degrees C until RNA extraction. Peripheral blood underwent Ficoll-Hypaque density gradient centrifugation to isolate PBMCs, which were then cryopreserved in liquid nitrogen. The germline V gene (reference sequence) yields MNHEY for CDR1 and SMNVEV for CDR2. The CDR3 covers 16 residues, taking in both the cysteine and the phenylalanine. The entry retains the CDR3 DNA only, 48 bases that are in frame from base 1. After removal of 4 bases from V and 2 bases from J, the junction retains 11 bases not matched to a gene.

The chain was built from TRBV27 and TRBJ2-7; TRBD1 agrees with 7 junctional bases. The sequencing input was PBMCs. The TCR originated in a man aged 35-49 years in good health. The nucleotides are TGTGCCAGCAGTTCATACCAGACAGGGACCACCTACGAGCAGTACTTC. It is translated as CASSSYQTGTTYEQYF.